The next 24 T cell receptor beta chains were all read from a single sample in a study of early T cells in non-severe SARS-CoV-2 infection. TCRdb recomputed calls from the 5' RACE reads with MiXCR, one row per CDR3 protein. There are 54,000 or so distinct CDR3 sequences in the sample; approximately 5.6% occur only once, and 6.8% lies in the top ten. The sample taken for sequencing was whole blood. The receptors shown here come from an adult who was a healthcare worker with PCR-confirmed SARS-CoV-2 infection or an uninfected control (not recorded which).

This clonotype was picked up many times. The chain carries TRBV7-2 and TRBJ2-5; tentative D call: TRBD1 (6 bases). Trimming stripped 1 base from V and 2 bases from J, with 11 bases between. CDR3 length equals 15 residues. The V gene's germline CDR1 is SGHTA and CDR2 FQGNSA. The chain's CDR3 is CASSLVQGRQETQYF. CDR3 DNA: TGTGCCAGCAGCTTAGTCCAGGGGAGACAAGAGACCCAGTACTTC. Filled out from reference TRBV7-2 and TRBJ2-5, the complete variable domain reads GAGVSQSPSNKVTEKGKDVELRCDPISGHTALYWYRQSLGQGLEFLIYFQGNSAPDKSGLPSDRFSAERTGGSVSTLTIQRTQQEDSAVYLCASSLVQGRQETQYFGPGTRLLVL.

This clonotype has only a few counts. CDR3 in amino acids: CASSQEGSSGAYNEQFF. CDR3 coding DNA: TGCGCCAGCAGCCAAGAGGGTTCTAGCGGGGCCTACAATGAGCAGTTCTTC. The V gene is TRBV4-1, the J gene TRBJ2-1, with TRBD2 identical over 9 bases. Germline CDR1 MGHRA, CDR2 YSYEKL. CDR3 size: 17 residues. V shed 0 bases, J shed 2 bases, and the junction held 5 bases outside the gene matches.

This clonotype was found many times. CDR3 in amino acids: CSAPPSGRDTQYF. The CDR3 nucleotides are TGCAGCGCCCCACCCTCGGGGCGAGATACGCAGTATTTT. This sequence joins TRBV29-1 and TRBJ2-3, with D perhaps being TRBD1 or TRBD2 (5 bases each). Germline lookup yields CDR1 SQVTM and CDR2 ANQGSEA. The CDR3 contains 13 residues. Deletions cut 7 bases from V and 5 bases from J, with 16 bases between.

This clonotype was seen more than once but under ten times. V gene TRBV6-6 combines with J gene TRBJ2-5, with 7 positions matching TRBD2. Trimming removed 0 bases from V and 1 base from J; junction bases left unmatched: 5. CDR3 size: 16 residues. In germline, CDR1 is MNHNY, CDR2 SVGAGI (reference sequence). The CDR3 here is CASSYSLGGGQETQYF. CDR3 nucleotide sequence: TGTGCCAGCAGTTACTCGTTGGGGGGGGGCCAAGAGACCCAGTACTTC.

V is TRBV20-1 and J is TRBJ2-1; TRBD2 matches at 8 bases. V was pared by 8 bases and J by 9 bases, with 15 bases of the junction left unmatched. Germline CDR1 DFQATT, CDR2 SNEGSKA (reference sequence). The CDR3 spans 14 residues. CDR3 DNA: TGCAGTTCGCCCGGCGGGGGGTCCGTAGGTGAGCAGTTCTTC. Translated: CSSPGGGSVGEQFF.

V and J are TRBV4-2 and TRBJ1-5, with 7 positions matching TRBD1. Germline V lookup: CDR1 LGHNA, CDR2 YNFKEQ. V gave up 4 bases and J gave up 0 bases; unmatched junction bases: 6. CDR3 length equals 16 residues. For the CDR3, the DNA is TGTGCCAGCAGCCCAAAGACAGGGTTTAGCAATCAGCCCCAGCATTTT. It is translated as CASSPKTGFSNQPQHF.

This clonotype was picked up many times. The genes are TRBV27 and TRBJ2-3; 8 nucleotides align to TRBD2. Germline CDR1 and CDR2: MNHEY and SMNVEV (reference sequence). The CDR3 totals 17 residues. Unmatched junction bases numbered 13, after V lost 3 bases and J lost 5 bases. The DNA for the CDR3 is TGTGCCAGCAGTTTGGGGGAGCCCGGGGGGGGCGGAGATACGCAGTATTTT. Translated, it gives CASSLGEPGGGGDTQYF.

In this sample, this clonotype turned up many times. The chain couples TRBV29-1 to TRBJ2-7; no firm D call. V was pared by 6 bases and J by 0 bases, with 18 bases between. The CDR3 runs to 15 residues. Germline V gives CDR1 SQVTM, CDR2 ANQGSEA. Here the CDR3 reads CSVIPNLGSSYEQYF. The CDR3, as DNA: TGCAGCGTCATCCCCAACCTGGGGTCCTCCTACGAGCAGTACTTC.

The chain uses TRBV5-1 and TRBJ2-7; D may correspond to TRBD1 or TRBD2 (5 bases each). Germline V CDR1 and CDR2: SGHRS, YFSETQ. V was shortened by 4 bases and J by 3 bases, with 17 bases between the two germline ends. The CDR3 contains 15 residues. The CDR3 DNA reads TGCGCCAGCAGCCTACAGGCGTCGGGGTACTACGAGCAGTACTTC. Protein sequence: CASSLQASGYYEQYF.

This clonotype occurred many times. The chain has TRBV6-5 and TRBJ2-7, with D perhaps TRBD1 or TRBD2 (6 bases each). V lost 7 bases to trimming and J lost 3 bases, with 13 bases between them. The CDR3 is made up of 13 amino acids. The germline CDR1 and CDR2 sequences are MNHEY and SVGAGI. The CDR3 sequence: CASTGGGGYEQYF. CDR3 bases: TGTGCCAGCACAGGCGGAGGGGGCTACGAGCAGTACTTC.

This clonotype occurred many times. CDR3 loop: CASSLGQAPGELFF. CDR3 sequence (DNA): TGTGCCAGCAGCTTAGGCCAAGCCCCCGGGGAGCTGTTTTTT. V gene TRBV7-9 combines with J gene TRBJ2-2; D gene uncertain. V dropped 1 base and J dropped 6 bases, with 9 bases sitting between them. Germline CDR1 is SEHNR and CDR2 is FQNEAQ (reference sequence). This CDR3 is built from 14 residues.

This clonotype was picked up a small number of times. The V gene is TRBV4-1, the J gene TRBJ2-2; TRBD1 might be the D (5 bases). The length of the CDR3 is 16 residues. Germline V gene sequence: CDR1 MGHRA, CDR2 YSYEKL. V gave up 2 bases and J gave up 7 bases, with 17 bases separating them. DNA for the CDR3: TGCGCCAGCAGCCAATCAGTCCTCACAGGCGGCGGGGAGCTGTTTTTT. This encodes CASSQSVLTGGGELFF.

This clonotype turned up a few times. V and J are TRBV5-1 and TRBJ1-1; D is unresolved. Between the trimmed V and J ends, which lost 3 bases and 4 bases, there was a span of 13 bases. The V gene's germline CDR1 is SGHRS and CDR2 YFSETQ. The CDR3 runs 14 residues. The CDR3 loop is CASSWLGLTTEAFF. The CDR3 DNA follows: TGCGCCAGCAGCTGGTTAGGGTTGACCACTGAAGCTTTCTTT. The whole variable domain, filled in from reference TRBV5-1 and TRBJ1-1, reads KAGVTQTPRYLIKTRGQQVTLSCSPISGHRSVSWYQQTPGQGLQFLFEYFSETQRNKGNFPGRFSGRQFSNSRSEMNVSTLELGDSALYLCASSWLGLTTEAFFGQGTRLTVV.

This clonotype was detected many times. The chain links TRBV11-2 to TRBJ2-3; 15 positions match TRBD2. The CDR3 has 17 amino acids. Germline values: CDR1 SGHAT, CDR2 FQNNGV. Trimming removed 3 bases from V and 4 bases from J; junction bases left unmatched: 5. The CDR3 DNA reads TGTGCCAGCAGCTTGGGAGGACTAGCGGGAGGGCCAGATACGCAGTATTTT. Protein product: CASSLGGLAGGPDTQYF.

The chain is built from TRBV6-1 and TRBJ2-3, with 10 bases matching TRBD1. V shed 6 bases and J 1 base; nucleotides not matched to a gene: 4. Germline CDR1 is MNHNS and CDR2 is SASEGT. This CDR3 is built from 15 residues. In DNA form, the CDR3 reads TGTGCCAGCAGGGGGACAGGGGCCCGCACAGATACGCAGTATTTT. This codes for CASRGTGARTDTQYF.

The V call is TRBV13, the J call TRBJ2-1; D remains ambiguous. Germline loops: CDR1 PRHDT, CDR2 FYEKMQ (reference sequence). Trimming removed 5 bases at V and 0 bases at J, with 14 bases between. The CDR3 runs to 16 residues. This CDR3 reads CASSPKDPSSYNEQFF. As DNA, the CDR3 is TGTGCCAGCAGCCCCAAGGACCCGAGCTCCTACAATGAGCAGTTCTTC.

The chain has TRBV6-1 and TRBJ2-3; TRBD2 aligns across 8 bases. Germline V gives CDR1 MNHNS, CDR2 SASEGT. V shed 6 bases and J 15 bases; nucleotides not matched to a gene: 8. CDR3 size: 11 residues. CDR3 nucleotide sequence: TGTGCCAGCAGCCCAGCGGGGGCCTCCTATTTT. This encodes CASSPAGASYF.

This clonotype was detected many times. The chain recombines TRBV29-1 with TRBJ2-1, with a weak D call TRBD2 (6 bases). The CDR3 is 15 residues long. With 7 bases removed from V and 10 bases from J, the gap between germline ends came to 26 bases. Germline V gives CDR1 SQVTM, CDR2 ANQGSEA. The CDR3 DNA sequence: TGCAGCGCCAGCTGGACTACCGGGACGTCACGCGAGCAGTTCTTC. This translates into CSASWTTGTSREQFF.

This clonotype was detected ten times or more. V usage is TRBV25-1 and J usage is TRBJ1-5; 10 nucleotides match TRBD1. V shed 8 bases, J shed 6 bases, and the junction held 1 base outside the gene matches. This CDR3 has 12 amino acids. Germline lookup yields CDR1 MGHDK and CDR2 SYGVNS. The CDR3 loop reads CASGTGVQPQHF. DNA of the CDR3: TGTGCCAGCGGGACAGGGGTTCAGCCCCAGCATTTT.

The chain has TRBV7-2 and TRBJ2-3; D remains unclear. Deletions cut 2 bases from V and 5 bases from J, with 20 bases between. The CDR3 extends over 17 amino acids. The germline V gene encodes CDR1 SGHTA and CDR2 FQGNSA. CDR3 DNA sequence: TGTGCCAGCAGCTTATTTGATGTCCTAAGTGGTGTAGATACGCAGTATTTT. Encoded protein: CASSLFDVLSGVDTQYF.

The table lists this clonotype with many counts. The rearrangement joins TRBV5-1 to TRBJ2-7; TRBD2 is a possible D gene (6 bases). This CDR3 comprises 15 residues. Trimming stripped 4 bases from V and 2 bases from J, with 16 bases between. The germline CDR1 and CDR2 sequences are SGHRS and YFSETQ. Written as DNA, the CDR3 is TGCGCCAGCAGCCAAGGGACTTCCGGGGCCTACGAGCAGTACTTC. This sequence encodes CASSQGTSGAYEQYF.

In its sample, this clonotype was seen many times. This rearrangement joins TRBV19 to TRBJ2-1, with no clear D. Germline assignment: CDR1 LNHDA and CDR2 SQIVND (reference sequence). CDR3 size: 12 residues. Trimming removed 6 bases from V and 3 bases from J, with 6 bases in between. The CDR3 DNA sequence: TGTGCCAGTAGCCAAAACTACAATGAGCAGTTCTTC. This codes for CASSQNYNEQFF.

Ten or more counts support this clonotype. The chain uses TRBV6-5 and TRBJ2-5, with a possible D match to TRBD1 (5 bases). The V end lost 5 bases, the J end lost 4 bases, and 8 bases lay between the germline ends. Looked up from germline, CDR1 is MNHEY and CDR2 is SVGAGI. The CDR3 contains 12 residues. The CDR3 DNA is TGTGCCAGCAGTCCCCAGGGAGAGACCCAGTACTTC. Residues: CASSPQGETQYF.

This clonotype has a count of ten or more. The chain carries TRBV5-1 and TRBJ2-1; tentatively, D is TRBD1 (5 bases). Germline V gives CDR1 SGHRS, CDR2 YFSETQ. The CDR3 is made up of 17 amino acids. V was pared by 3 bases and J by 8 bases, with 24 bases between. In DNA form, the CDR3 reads TGCGCCAGCAGCTCTCTTGCCCCGCTCCAGGGAAACCATGAGCAGTTCTTC. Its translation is CASSSLAPLQGNHEQFF.